The 9 T cell receptor beta chains below come from one sample, sequenced in a study of shared clonotypes between healthy human individuals. Only in-frame clones appear in the TCRdb table, and some are missing; sequencing was by immunoSEQ multiplex PCR. Among 470,000 or so clones listed, 60% to 80% were seen once. What was sequenced was PBMCs. These receptors all stem from a woman in her forties in good health. Some clones in this sample may be carry-over from other donors' samples.

The gene calls are TRBV6-5 and TRBJ2-1, with D maybe TRBD2 (6 bases). V gave up 6 bases and J gave up 2 bases, with 8 bases separating them. There are 13 residues in the CDR3. From germline, CDR1 is MNHEY and CDR2 SVGAGI. The CDR3 DNA sequence: TGTGCCAGCAGGAGGAGGGCCTACAATGAGCAGTTCTTC. Protein product: CASRRRAYNEQFF.

This clone was detected only once. J is TRBJ1-1 and V is TRBV5-1, with D maybe TRBD1 (5 bases). Germline CDR1 and CDR2: SGHRS and YFSETQ. The length of the CDR3 is 15 residues. With 0 bases removed from V and 0 bases from J, the gap between germline ends came to 9 bases. The CDR3 spells CASSLGQLMNTEAFF. Here the CDR3 DNA reads TGCGCCAGCAGCTTGGGACAGCTCATGAACACTGAAGCTTTCTTT.

This CDR3 reads CATSRDVHTEAFF. CDR3 sequence (DNA): TGTGCCACCAGCAGAGATGTGCATACTGAAGCTTTCTTT. The V gene is TRBV15, the J gene TRBJ1-1; no reliable D call. The germline V gene encodes CDR1 LNHNV and CDR2 YYDKDF (reference sequence). With 0 bases removed from V and 5 bases from J, the gap between germline ends came to 7 bases. This CDR3 is built from 13 residues.

The genes are TRBV27 and TRBJ2-3; 7 nucleotides line up with TRBD2. The CDR3 contains 14 residues. The junction had 4 bases not matched to a gene; V was cut back by 7 bases and J by 0 bases. CDR1 MNHEY and CDR2 SMNVEV come from the germline V gene (reference sequence). CDR3 nucleotides: TGTGCCAGCAAACCTAGCGGAAGCACAGATACGCAGTATTTT. This sequence encodes CASKPSGSTDTQYF.

The chain has TRBV10-3 and TRBJ2-2; D unresolved. The V end lost 0 bases, the J end lost 2 bases, and 7 bases lay between the germline ends. The CDR3 sequence is 15 residues long. Germline V gene sequence: CDR1 ENHRY, CDR2 SYGVKD. The CDR3 nucleotides read TGTGCCATCAGTGAGTCGCGTGGTAACACCGGGGAGCTGTTTTTT. Protein product: CAISESRGNTGELFF.

The rearrangement joins TRBV7-2 to TRBJ2-5; 9 bases align to TRBD1. The V gene end was trimmed by 1 base and the J gene end by 5 bases; junction bases not matched to a gene: 5. The CDR3 consists of 15 residues. Looked up from germline, CDR1 is SGHTA and CDR2 is FQGNSA. The CDR3 DNA sequence: TGTGCCAGCAGCTTAGACAGGGGGCTGGGGGAGACCCAGTACTTC. Translating it yields CASSLDRGLGETQYF.

The chain has TRBV11-3 and TRBJ2-5; maybe TRBD2 (6 bases). CDR3 length: 14 residues. V lost 1 base and J lost 4, with 10 bases in between. CDR1 and CDR2 from the germline V gene are SGHNT and YENEEA. The CDR3 loop reads CASSLGRASETQYF. In nucleotides, the CDR3 is TGTGCCAGCAGCTTAGGGAGGGCGTCAGAGACCCAGTACTTC.

In its sample, this clone was seen once. The chain carries TRBV5-1 and TRBJ2-7; D perhaps matches TRBD1 (6 bases). The V and J ends lost 4 bases and 2 bases respectively, with 16 bases between them. Per germline, CDR1 SGHRS and CDR2 YFSETQ. The CDR3 covers 15 residues. For the CDR3, the DNA is TGCGCCAGCAGCCCGGCGAGGGGGTGGCCCTACGAGCAGTACTTC. Its protein product is CASSPARGWPYEQYF. Full variable domain (missing parts from reference TRBV5-1 and TRBJ2-7): KAGVTQTPRYLIKTRGQQVTLSCSPISGHRSVSWYQQTPGQGLQFLFEYFSETQRNKGNFPGRFSGRQFSNSRSEMNVSTLELGDSALYLCASSPARGWPYEQYFGPGTRLTVT.

This chain joins TRBV27 and TRBJ2-1; D remains unclear. CDR1 and CDR2 from the germline V gene are MNHEY and SMNVEV (reference sequence). Trimming stripped 6 bases from V and 2 bases from J, with 11 bases between. This CDR3 comprises 14 residues. CDR3 DNA: TGTGCCAGCAGCTGGGTGTACCCCTACAATGAGCAGTTCTTC. As protein: CASSWVYPYNEQFF.